The clone carrying this TCR beta chain occurred once. The antigen remains unidentified. This sample stems from a study of CD8+ T cells in alopecia areata. Study observations and caveats: Given one nonresponder, whether baseline CD8+ expansion relates to response remains uncertain. Tissue-resident alphabeta T cells belonging to normal skin likewise get sequenced within scalp specimens. A great number of expanded lesional clones endured in scalp and blood during tofacitinib.

Germline CDR1 reads SGHRS; CDR2 reads YFSETQ. The CDR3 totals 16 residues. Trimming stripped 4 bases from V and 1 base from J, with 16 bases between. Treatment described: oral pan-JAK inhibitor, 5-10 mg twice daily. Starting from PBMCs, sorting isolated CD4+ and CD8+ T cells. TCR sequencing used cDNA made by reverse transcription of extracted RNA. Profiled with immunoSEQ multiplex PCR; TCRdb holds only in-frame clones, not every one. The sample lists 130,000 to 150,000 clones; approximately 80% were seen once. The receptor was isolated from a human donor with alopecia areata. The sample here was CD8+ T cells sorted from blood, taken at week 4, from a patient treated with tofacitinib. The chain combines TRBV5-1 with TRBJ2-3; D is perhaps TRBD1 or TRBD2 (5 bases each). This chain's CDR3 is CASSVRQRGGTDTQYF. The CDR3 DNA sequence: TGCGCCAGCAGCGTCCGACAGAGGGGCGGCACAGATACGCAGTATTTT.